This TCR beta chain is drawn from a study of T cell responses to AZD1222 COVID-19 vaccine (dated by TCRdb to about 2021). Concerning the study at large: A total of about 250 trial participants underwent TCR sequencing, of whom under 220 had received two doses of AZD1222 and roughly 26 had received two doses of the MenACWY control vaccine. Trial participants were enrolled by age into 18-55, 56-69 and 70-plus year subgroups, with about 150, 28 and 57 TCR-sequenced participants respectively.

CDR1 and CDR2 are drawn from the germline V gene: SGHDN, FVKESK. The CDR3 contains 13 residues, cysteine and phenylalanine counted. The sequence is cut down to CDR3 DNA, 39 bases in frame from base 1. Trimming at the junction amounts to 2 bases on V and 2 bases on J, and the germline ends lie 6 bases apart. The time point label on this specimen signifies: about 28 days (+/-7) after the second vaccine dose. AZD1222 recipients whose second dose came at about 4 weeks and those whose second dose came at about 12 weeks were combined into one group, since spike-specific TCR depth and breadth did not differ between the two schedules. Vaccinee samples came from UK trials COV001 and COV002, including a single-blind randomized controlled phase 2/3 trial of AZD1222 (ChAdOx1 nCoV-19) in healthy adults. For TCRbeta chain sequencing, PBMC samples from trial participants were taken at day 0 and at day 28 after the second dose.

Broader findings and caveats from the paper: Because no samples from the day 14 peak response were available, repertoires could be characterized only after the peak T cell response. Epitopes outside the regions mutated in the B.1.351 and B.1.1.7 variants were reportedly recognized by nearly half of the unique spike-specific TCRs. Most participants were white British and females outnumbered males, and the authors suggested that clonal diversity may have been underestimated. Only five to seven AZD1222 recipients were SARS-CoV-2 seropositive at baseline, limiting conclusions about previously exposed vaccinees. In the small 56-69-year group, the increase in depth fell short of significance, most likely because of low power. Vaccine-associated CD4 TCRs spanned the whole spike protein, with dominant responses in regions 160-218 and 743-854. Spike-specific TCR breadth and depth rose significantly after two AZD1222 doses compared with day 0 and with MenACWY recipients.

Turning to this clone: Its antigen is unknown. Qualities for individual bases were not recorded, and no much larger clone is one base off.

The CDR3 regions of human TCRbeta chains were analyzed by immunosequencing. On the authors' methods: TCRs in the repertoires were compared against a reference library of SARS-CoV-2-specific TCRs that had been generated with the MIRA antigen-specificity platform. Breadth was defined as the fraction of unique TCRs that were SARS-CoV-2-associated, and depth was defined as the fraction of total T cells that were SARS-CoV-2-associated. Each spike-specific TCR was assigned to its reactive spike region and to a CD4 or CD8 class using the MIRA data. Log10-transformed breadth and depth values were compared by one-way ANOVA with Sidak's multiple comparisons tests. This is the immuneACCESS table as TCRdb keeps it, with only in-frame sequences that have V and J called. A part of the clones is gone; compared with another copy, unresolved V genes explain less than half, and the rest is unexplained. V, J and clone size are those of that table, while D and trimming were read from the DNA. This sample has fewer than 150,000 clones in its table, and approximately 91% of those were observed once. The ten largest clones represent 4.5% to 6.5% of the sample.

This TCR was recovered from an adult who received the AZD1222 COVID-19 vaccine. This specimen consisted of peripheral blood, obtained 28 days after the second AZD1222 dose. The chain links TRBV14 with TRBJ2-5, with no reliable assignment of the D segment. The CDR3 protein is CASSQNQQETQYF. DNA sequence: TGTGCCAGCAGCCAAAATCAGCAAGAGACCCAGTACTTC.